These 23 T cell receptor beta chains were sequenced from one sample in a study of OX40 agonist ivuxolimab in advanced cancers. Sequenced by immunoSEQ multiplex PCR; TCRdb stores in-frame clones only, minus some. The sample contains tens of thousands of clones, approximately 86% of which appear only once. Sequences were derived from CD4+ or CD8+ T cells sorted from blood, sampled in a trial of the OX40 agonist ivuxolimab. These receptors came from an adult with an advanced solid tumor such as melanoma, head and neck, liver or kidney cancer.

The chain uses TRBV6-1 and TRBJ2-7; D not resolved. The CDR3 has 13 amino acids. Germline lookup yields CDR1 MNHNS and CDR2 SASEGT. With 2 bases removed from V and 5 bases from J, the gap between germline ends came to 10 bases. CDR3 in DNA: TGTGCCAGCAGTGAACCGGGTATGGACGAGCAGTACTTC. Translated, it gives CASSEPGMDEQYF.

The chain uses TRBV28 and TRBJ2-3, with TRBD2 matching over 14 bases. The V gene end was trimmed by 3 bases and the J gene end by 4 bases; junction bases not matched to a gene: 9. CDR1 MDHEN and CDR2 SYDVKM come from the germline V gene. CDR3 length equals 18 residues. CDR3 in amino acids: CASSLGTSGSQKSDTQYF. Here the CDR3 DNA reads TGTGCCAGCAGTTTGGGGACTAGCGGGAGTCAAAAATCAGATACGCAGTATTTT.

The chain links TRBV7-8 to TRBJ1-5; tentatively, D is TRBD1 (6 bases). The ends were cut back, 0 bases at V and 1 base at J, with 13 bases in the middle. The CDR3 runs to 17 residues. Germline V gives CDR1 SGHVS, CDR2 FQNEAQ. The CDR3 loop reads CASSLAYRARSNQPQHF. The CDR3 DNA is TGTGCCAGCAGCTTAGCCTACAGGGCGCGGAGCAATCAGCCCCAGCATTTT.

This chain connects TRBV6-5 to TRBJ1-2; TRBD1 is a possible D gene (5 bases). Germline CDR1 reads MNHEY; CDR2 reads SVGAGI. V dropped 5 bases and J dropped 1 base, with 11 bases sitting between them. CDR3 length: 14 residues. The CDR3 here is CASSRQQHNYGYTF. The CDR3 coding sequence is TGTGCCAGCAGTAGACAGCAACATAACTATGGCTACACCTTC.

The rearrangement links TRBV25-1 to TRBJ1-2; perhaps TRBD1 as D (5 bases). Germline CDR1 is MGHDK and CDR2 is SYGVNS. The CDR3 is 15 amino acids. The V end was cut by 4 bases, the J end by 5 bases, with 17 bases between. DNA of the CDR3: TGTGCCAGCAGTGCCGGGGACTTGGGCTCATATGGCTACACCTTC. It specifies CASSAGDLGSYGYTF.

The rearrangement uses TRBV6-1 and TRBJ2-5; D not certain. CDR1 MNHNS and CDR2 SASEGT come from the germline V gene. Deletions cut 5 bases from V and 4 bases from J, with 8 bases between. The CDR3 runs 12 residues. CDR3 in DNA: TGTGCCAGCAGTTCCAGCCTAGAGACCCAGTACTTC. Protein sequence: CASSSSLETQYF.

The V gene is TRBV5-1, the J gene TRBJ1-2; 8 nucleotides line up with TRBD1. The CDR3 has 14 amino acids. Trimming removed 5 bases from V and 4 bases from J; junction bases left unmatched: 7. The germline V gene encodes CDR1 SGHRS and CDR2 YFSETQ. CDR3 DNA: TGCGCCAGCAGTTATGGACAGGGCGGCTATGGCTACACCTTC. Translated, it gives CASSYGQGGYGYTF.

V is TRBV6-5 and J is TRBJ2-3; 7 bases map to TRBD1. The V and J ends lost 0 bases and 4 bases, in that order; junction bases with no gene match: 7. Looked up from germline, CDR1 is MNHEY and CDR2 is SVGAGI. The CDR3 is 16 residues long. In nucleotides, the CDR3 is TGTGCCAGCAGTTACTCCGGGCAGGGGGAAGCAGATACGCAGTATTTT. This encodes CASSYSGQGEADTQYF.

The rearrangement joins TRBV5-5 to TRBJ2-2; 8 bases match TRBD1. V gave up 1 base and J gave up 7 bases; unmatched junction bases: 9. Per germline, CDR1 SGHKS and CDR2 YYEKEE (reference sequence). This CDR3 has 16 amino acids. The CDR3 spells CASSLFRTGSGGELFF. DNA of the CDR3: TGTGCCAGCAGCTTGTTTCGGACAGGGTCGGGCGGGGAGCTGTTTTTT.

This chain joins TRBV19 and TRBJ1-2; 7 positions match TRBD1. Germline loops: CDR1 LNHDA, CDR2 SQIVND (reference sequence). The CDR3 has 17 residues. V dropped 1 base and J dropped 1; count of bases not matched to a gene: 9. The CDR3 reads CASSIAHTGAGNYGYTF. The CDR3 DNA reads TGTGCCAGTAGTATAGCCCACACAGGGGCAGGTAACTATGGCTACACCTTC.

A few counts support this clone. The rearrangement links TRBV19 to TRBJ1-5, with D unresolved. V was shortened by 9 bases and J by 4 bases, with 13 bases between the two germline ends. The CDR3 is made up of 13 amino acids. The germline V gene has CDR1 LNHDA and CDR2 SQIVND (reference sequence). The CDR3 nucleotides are TGTGCCAGCAGTGAGGGCAGAAATCAGCCCCAGCATTTT. This translates into CASSEGRNQPQHF.

V usage is TRBV5-6 and J usage is TRBJ2-3, with 13 positions matching TRBD2. There are 16 residues in the CDR3. Germline CDR1 and CDR2: SGHDT and YYEEEE. V trimming: 3 bases; J trimming: 5 bases; junction bases outside the gene matches: 6. The CDR3 nucleotides are TGTGCCAGCAGCTCCCCGACTAGCGGGGGGATAGATACGCAGTATTTT. It codes for CASSSPTSGGIDTQYF.

The V gene is TRBV4-2, the J gene TRBJ1-1; maybe TRBD1 (6 bases). The CDR3 runs 18 residues. V was shortened by 1 base and J by 5 bases, with 23 bases between the two germline ends. CDR1 and CDR2 (germline): LGHNA, YNFKEQ. The CDR3 loop reads CASSQAPAQGWRGTEAFF. CDR3 in DNA: TGTGCCAGCAGCCAAGCACCCGCGCAGGGGTGGCGCGGGACTGAAGCTTTCTTT.

The chain uses TRBV2 and TRBJ2-3, with D unresolved. The CDR3 has 13 residues. Trimming took off 3 bases at V and 1 base at J, with 5 bases between the two ends. From germline, CDR1 is SNHLY and CDR2 FYNNEI. CDR3 in amino acids: CASSDMGTDTQYF. CDR3 sequence (DNA): TGTGCCAGCAGTGATATGGGCACAGATACGCAGTATTTT.

J is TRBJ2-7 and V is TRBV5-1; 7 bases are a match to TRBD2. This CDR3 region has 18 residues. Germline-derived CDR1 and CDR2 are SGHRS and YFSETQ. After removal of 4 bases from V and 1 base from J, the junction contained 17 bases not matched to a gene. CDR3 residues: CASSRLRGSGVHSYEQYF. DNA for the CDR3: TGCGCCAGCAGCCGCCTTAGGGGCAGCGGGGTACATTCCTACGAGCAGTACTTC.

V and J are TRBV7-9 and TRBJ2-7, with 8 bases matching TRBD2. Germline CDR1 and CDR2: SEHNR and FQNEAQ (reference sequence). V was pared by 5 bases and J by 1 base, with 7 bases of the junction left unmatched. The CDR3 loop spans 15 amino acids. CDR3 in DNA: TGTGCCAGCAGCCAAGATTTAGCGGGATCCTACGAGCAGTACTTC. Protein: CASSQDLAGSYEQYF.

The chain links TRBV6-5 to TRBJ1-3; TRBD1 might be the D (6 bases). This CDR3 spans 15 amino acids. CDR1 and CDR2 from the germline V gene are MNHEY and SVGAGI. V shed 5 bases and J shed 0 bases, with 11 bases lying between them. This CDR3 reads CASSRTGTSGNTIYF. The DNA for the CDR3 is TGTGCCAGCAGTCGTACAGGGACCTCTGGAAACACCATATATTTT.

This chain uses TRBV18 with TRBJ2-6, with unresolved D. CDR3 length equals 14 residues. Germline lookup yields CDR1 KGHSH and CDR2 LQKENI. Trimming cost V 4 bases and J 0 bases, with 4 bases left between them. The CDR3 DNA reads TGTGCCAGCTCACTAGGCTCTGGGGCCAACGTCCTGACTTTC. Translation: CASSLGSGANVLTF.

The V call is TRBV19, the J call TRBJ1-5, with 10 bases that match TRBD1. With V trimmed by 1 base and J by 6 bases, 3 bases remained unmatched. The CDR3 runs 15 residues. From germline, CDR1 is LNHDA and CDR2 SQIVND (reference sequence). The CDR3 DNA sequence: TGTGCCAGTAGTATAGGGACAGGGGGGACTCAGCCCCAGCATTTT. Amino acids: CASSIGTGGTQPQHF.

This rearrangement joins TRBV5-1 to TRBJ1-1; possibly TRBD1 for D (6 bases). Germline-derived CDR1 and CDR2 are SGHRS and YFSETQ. CDR3 size: 13 residues. V lost 9 bases and J 4 bases, leaving 16 bases between the germline ends. CDR3 sequence reads: CATNPGAGTEAFF. Written as DNA, the CDR3 is TGCGCCACCAATCCGGGGGCGGGCACTGAAGCTTTCTTT.

The chain joins TRBV11-2 to TRBJ1-1; D remains ambiguous. The V end was cut by 1 base, the J end by 10 bases, with 10 bases between. From germline, CDR1 is SGHAT and CDR2 FQNNGV. CDR3 size: 12 residues. The CDR3 is CASSLAGKVAFF. CDR3 sequence (DNA): TGTGCCAGCAGCTTAGCCGGGAAGGTAGCTTTCTTT.

The chain couples TRBV7-9 to TRBJ2-7, with D unclear. V was pared by 4 bases and J by 0 bases, with 13 bases between. Germline loops: CDR1 SEHNR, CDR2 FQNEAQ (reference sequence). This CDR3 region has 15 residues. The CDR3: CASSSGLPSSYEQYF. The CDR3 DNA sequence: TGTGCCAGCAGCTCTGGCTTGCCTAGCTCCTACGAGCAGTACTTC.

For the CDR3, the DNA is TGTGCCAGCAGTTTAACGGATCAGCCCCAGCATTTT. Its protein is CASSLTDQPQHF. V is TRBV28 and J is TRBJ1-5; D is unresolved. The V gene lost 2 bases and the J gene lost 5 bases, with 4 bases spanning the gap. In germline, CDR1 is MDHEN, CDR2 SYDVKM. The CDR3 consists of 12 residues.